These 23 T cell receptor beta chains were sequenced from one sample in a study of blood T cell repertoires in COVID-19. Measured with immunoSEQ multiplex PCR; TCRdb has only the in-frame clones, and not every one. The table has around 200,000 clones, around 84% seen once. Sequencing was done on a sample of peripheral blood. The receptors stem from a woman older than 75 with active or convalescent COVID-19.

This clone appeared a few times. V and J are TRBV7-2 and TRBJ2-1; D gene uncertain. The ends were cut back, 6 bases at V and 6 bases at J, with 21 bases in the middle. Germline V gene lookup returns CDR1 SGHTA and CDR2 FQGNSA. This CDR3 is built from 16 residues. The CDR3 nucleotides read TGTGCCAGCAGTGCTTACGCCGCCGCGAGGTCCAATGAGCAGTTCTTC. This encodes CASSAYAAARSNEQFF.

This chain connects TRBV18 to TRBJ1-2; D not certain. V was cut by 2 bases and J by 2 bases, with 12 bases left in between. The CDR3 runs 15 residues. In germline, CDR1 is KGHSH, CDR2 LQKENI. CDR3 DNA: TGTGCCAGCTCACCATTGGCACATGAAAACTATGGCTACACCTTC. It translates to CASSPLAHENYGYTF.

The chain has TRBV11-2 and TRBJ2-5; 8 nucleotides match TRBD2. This CDR3 has 15 residues. Trimming took 5 bases from V and 1 from J; bases not matched to a gene: 6. The germline gives CDR1 SGHAT, CDR2 FQNNGV. CDR3 DNA sequence: TGTGCCAGCAGCCCTCCGGGGGGGCCCCAAGAGACCCAGTACTTC. It encodes CASSPPGGPQETQYF.

This chain joins TRBV11-3 and TRBJ1-1; tentatively, D is TRBD1 (6 bases). Trimming took 1 base from V and 7 from J, leaving 7 bases between them. The CDR3 runs to 12 residues. Germline V gives CDR1 SGHNT, CDR2 YENEEA. The CDR3 protein is CASSLADSEAFF. The CDR3 coding sequence is TGTGCCAGCAGCTTAGCGGACAGTGAAGCTTTCTTT. The complete variable domain, with remaining parts taken from reference TRBV11-3 and TRBJ1-1, reads EAGVVQSPRYKIIEKKQPVAFWCNPISGHNTLYWYLQNLGQGPELLIRYENEEAVDDSQLPKDRFSAERLKGVDSTLKIQPAELGDSAVYLCASSLADSEAFFGQGTRLTVV.

CDR3 residues: CASSWRETGGEKLFF. The CDR3 DNA sequence: TGTGCCAGCAGCTGGCGGGAGACAGGTGGCGAAAAACTGTTTTTT. This rearrangement joins TRBV5-5 to TRBJ1-4, with a weak D call TRBD1 (6 bases). Germline V gives CDR1 SGHKS, CDR2 YYEKEE (reference sequence). CDR3 length: 15 amino acids. V lost 3 bases, J lost 8 bases, and 17 bases lay in between.

This clone appeared a single time. Compared with germline, one end of the junction differs, possibly owing to a read error. The J gene is TRBJ2-5, the V gene TRBV6-5; D is unclear. This CDR3 contains 10 residues. Germline V gene lookup returns CDR1 MNHEY and CDR2 SVGAGI. The CDR3 bases are TGCCGGTGTGTTCCAGAGACCCAGTACTTC. This translates into CRCVPETQYF.

The chain combines TRBV18 with TRBJ1-4; D gene ambiguous. The CDR3 is made up of 15 amino acids. Germline-derived CDR1 and CDR2 are KGHSH and LQKENI. Trimming pared 3 bases from V and 7 bases from J, leaving 15 bases between. The CDR3 here is CASSPGPVPGEKLFF. The CDR3 nucleotides read TGTGCCAGCTCACCGGGTCCAGTACCAGGTGAAAAACTGTTTTTT.

This clone showed up just once. The chain joins TRBV30 to TRBJ2-5, with 8 bases that match TRBD2. Trimming at V came to 0 bases and at J to 4 bases, leaving 4 bases not matched to a gene. CDR1 and CDR2 (germline): GTSNPN, SVGIG (reference sequence). This CDR3 contains 14 residues. CDR3 loop: CAWSVAGVGETQYF. Here the CDR3 DNA reads TGTGCCTGGAGTGTAGCGGGGGTTGGAGAGACCCAGTACTTC.

The V and J genes are TRBV4-2 and TRBJ2-3; weak D call: TRBD2 (6 bases). This CDR3 is built from 16 residues. Germline assignment: CDR1 LGHNA and CDR2 YNFKEQ. Trimming removed 3 bases from V and 1 base from J, with 14 bases in between. CDR3 sequence: CASSHLAPSGTDTQYF. The CDR3 DNA reads as TGTGCCAGCAGCCACCTGGCCCCTAGCGGCACAGATACGCAGTATTTT.

This chain links TRBV6-5 with TRBJ2-7; D is unresolved. Germline V gives CDR1 MNHEY, CDR2 SVGAGI. CDR3 size: 12 residues. Trimming stripped 5 bases from V and 6 bases from J, with 11 bases between. CDR3 residues: CASSRTNGEQYF. In DNA form, the CDR3 reads TGTGCCAGCAGTCGAACAAATGGCGAGCAGTACTTC.

This clone was detected only once. One end of the junction does not line up with germline, which may come from a read error. This sequence joins TRBV7-2 and TRBJ2-5; possible D gene TRBD2, 6 bases. The CDR3 is 14 residues long. The germline gives CDR1 SGHTA, CDR2 FQGNSA. CDR3 nucleotides: TGTGCCAGCAGCTTAGGTGGCGCGCTGGGGACTCAGGACTTC. It is translated as CASSLGGALGTQDF.

The CDR3 DNA sequence: TGTGCCAGCAGCCCCCCCCCGGGGGGAGGCTACACCTTC. Protein sequence: CASSPPPGGGYTF. V and J are TRBV3-1 (or the pseudogene TRBV3-2) and TRBJ1-2; D possibly corresponds to TRBD1 (5 bases). The CDR3 runs to 13 residues. From germline, CDR1 is LGHDT and CDR2 YNNKEL (reference sequence). Trimming left V 4 bases short and J 8 bases short, with 14 bases between.

This clone showed up just a few times. The J gene is TRBJ2-2, the V gene TRBV7-6; TRBD2 matches 10 bases. Per germline, CDR1 SGHVS and CDR2 FNYEAQ. The V gene end was trimmed by 5 bases and the J gene end by 7 bases; junction bases not matched to a gene: 13. The CDR3 contains 17 residues. The CDR3 is CASSTVSSGSYVGELFF. CDR3 DNA: TGTGCCAGCAGCACGGTGTCTAGCGGGAGTTATGTCGGGGAGCTGTTTTTT.

This clone appeared once. The sample has other DNA sequences that encode this CDR3 too. The chain carries TRBV7-2 and TRBJ2-1; TRBD2 matches at 9 bases. From germline, CDR1 is SGHTA and CDR2 FQGNSA. CDR3 length: 15 residues. V lost 1 base, J lost 2 bases, and 0 bases stayed unmatched. The CDR3 loop reads CASSLGTSAYNEQFF. In nucleotides, the CDR3 is TGTGCCAGCAGCTTAGGGACTAGCGCCTACAATGAGCAGTTCTTC.

There are a few counts of this clone. The chain uses TRBV7-3 and TRBJ2-2, with TRBD1 identical over 7 bases. The CDR3 extends over 16 amino acids. Germline V gene lookup returns CDR1 SGHTA and CDR2 FQGTGA. V dropped 5 bases and J dropped 0; count of bases not matched to a gene: 6. Written as DNA, the CDR3 is TGTGCCAGCAGCCCACCCGGACAGGCGAACACCGGGGAGCTGTTTTTT. Its protein is CASSPPGQANTGELFF.

CDR3 amino acids: CASSSGWNEQFF. As DNA, the CDR3 is TGTGCCAGCAGTTCAGGGTGGAATGAGCAGTTCTTC. The chain has TRBV2 and TRBJ2-1; D is perhaps TRBD1 (5 bases). V was clipped by 5 bases and J by 7 bases, with 9 bases between them. This CDR3 comprises 12 residues. Per the germline V gene, CDR1 is SNHLY and CDR2 is FYNNEI.

V is TRBV5-1 and J is TRBJ2-5, with 8 bases lining up with TRBD2. The germline V gene has CDR1 SGHRS and CDR2 YFSETQ. Trimming removed 4 bases from V and 5 bases from J; junction bases left unmatched: 10. This CDR3 is built from 15 residues. This CDR3 reads CASSPPGGSGETQYF. Here the CDR3 DNA reads TGCGCCAGCAGCCCACCGGGGGGGAGCGGGGAGACCCAGTACTTC.

This chain uses TRBV5-1 with TRBJ1-1, with a tentative D call TRBD1 (5 bases). The CDR3 sequence is 15 residues long. CDR1 and CDR2 from the germline V gene are SGHRS and YFSETQ. V lost 0 bases, J lost 0 bases, and 9 bases lay in between. CDR3 sequence (DNA): TGCGCCAGCAGCTTGGATGCAGGGTTGAACACTGAAGCTTTCTTT. Residues: CASSLDAGLNTEAFF.

The rearrangement uses TRBV27 and TRBJ1-2, with TRBD1 identical over 9 bases. The CDR3 runs to 14 residues. The germline V gene has CDR1 MNHEY and CDR2 SMNVEV (reference sequence). V was pared by 6 bases and J by 8 bases, with 10 bases of the junction left unmatched. The CDR3 bases are TGTGCCAGCAGGGCTACTACAGGGGGCCGGGGCTACACCTTC. Translation gives CASRATTGGRGYTF.

The rearrangement joins TRBV28 to TRBJ2-5; D uncertain. The CDR3 length is 12 residues. Trimming took off 7 bases at V and 2 bases at J, with 8 bases between the two ends. The germline CDR1 and CDR2 sequences are MDHEN and SYDVKM. This CDR3 reads CASNSVQETQYF. The CDR3 DNA sequence: TGTGCCAGCAATTCTGTTCAAGAGACCCAGTACTTC.

The gene calls are TRBV7-6 and TRBJ1-6, with 8 bases matching TRBD1. The CDR3 is 17 amino acids. V was pared by 2 bases and J by 0 bases, with 3 bases of the junction left unmatched. Per the germline V gene, CDR1 is SGHVS and CDR2 is FNYEAQ. The chain's CDR3 is CASSLTGGSSYNSPLHF. The CDR3 DNA reads as TGTGCCAGCAGCTTAACAGGGGGGAGCTCCTATAATTCACCCCTCCACTTT.

Here the CDR3 reads CASRGQETQYF. The CDR3 DNA sequence: TGTGCCAGCCGGGGCCAAGAGACCCAGTACTTC. The V call is TRBV11-2, the J call TRBJ2-5; a weak D match, TRBD2 (5 bases). In germline, CDR1 is SGHAT, CDR2 FQNNGV. The CDR3 has 11 amino acids. The ends were cut back, 8 bases at V and 1 base at J, with 5 bases in the middle. Full variable domain (remainder filled in from reference TRBV11-2 and TRBJ2-5): EAGVAQSPRYKIIEKRQSVAFWCNPISGHATLYWYQQILGQGPKLLIQFQNNGVVDDSQLPKDRFSAERLKGVDSTLKIQPAKLEDSAVYLCASRGQETQYFGPGTRLLVL.

Comments on this clone: Other DNA sequences from this sample encode an identical CDR3 as well. The rearrangement links TRBV7-9 to TRBJ2-3; unclear D gene. Trimming shortened V by 0 bases and J by 4 bases, and 5 bases separated the two germline ends. The CDR3 runs to 13 residues. Germline V lookup: CDR1 SEHNR, CDR2 FQNEAQ (reference sequence). CDR3: CASSLAGADTQYF. CDR3 sequence (DNA): TGTGCCAGCAGCTTAGCGGGCGCAGATACGCAGTATTTT.